This TCR beta chain appears in the sequencing data of a study of cytotoxic CD8 clonotypes in ibrutinib-treated CLL. Across the whole study: On average, more than 90,000 productive rearrangements and 200,000 to 300,000 productive templates per sample. Whole-study findings and limits: At progression, clonality fell back toward baseline after rising at ibrutinib response.

Frozen PBMC stocks contributed around 1.8 micrograms of genomic DNA to the TCR beta libraries. Comments on this clone: Its antigen is currently unknown.

Assay used: immunoSEQ multiplex PCR; TCRdb lists only in-frame clones, some missing. The sample records about 160,000 clones, roughly 88% being singletons. The TCR was taken from a human donor with chronic lymphocytic leukemia. The material sequenced was PBMCs, taken at disease progression, from a patient treated with ibrutinib.

The CDR3 bases are TGTGCCAGCAGCCCAAGACAGAGAAACACCGGGGAGCTGTTTTTT. It specifies CASSPRQRNTGELFF. This chain connects TRBV7-2 to TRBJ2-2, with D tentatively TRBD1 (5 bases). The V end lost 5 bases, the J end lost 2 bases, and 12 bases lay between the germline ends. Germline V gene data show CDR1 as SGHTA and CDR2 as FQGNSA. The CDR3 totals 15 residues.